This TCR beta chain was retrieved from a study of early T cells in non-severe SARS-CoV-2 infection. Overall study: Sequencing used unsorted whole-blood bulk RNA, so chains lack pairing.

Study outcomes and limitations: VDJdb matching, biased toward anti-spike CD8 responses, missed private and CD4 specificities.

Ten or more counts support this clonotype. No antigen is known for it. Unique molecular identifiers (one per individual cDNA molecule) were attached. TCRdb ran MiXCR on the 5' RACE reads and lists one entry per CDR3 protein. Of tens of thousands of distinct CDR3 sequences in the sample, 10% were seen once. The clonotype originates from an adult who was a healthcare worker with PCR-confirmed SARS-CoV-2 infection or an uninfected control (not recorded which). Sequenced: whole blood.

CDR3: CASTYSLAGGPNTQYF. The CDR3 nucleotides are TGTGCCAGCACCTACTCATTAGCGGGAGGGCCAAATACGCAGTATTTT. The chain uses TRBV6-6 and TRBJ2-3; TRBD2 aligns across 11 bases. Unmatched junction bases numbered 13, after V lost 7 bases and J lost 7 bases. The length of the CDR3 is 16 residues. CDR1 and CDR2 from the germline V gene are MNHNY and SVGAGI (reference sequence).